These 21 T cell receptor beta chains were all obtained from the same sample, sequenced in a study of post-analysis software for immune sequencing data. The TCR beta cDNA libraries contained unique molecular identifiers. One entry per CDR3 protein results from TCRdb running MiXCR on the PCR reads. The sample consists of about 680,000 distinct CDR3 sequences, around 60% of them appearing once. Which antigens these TCRs recognize remains unknown. Notes on the study in general: A handful of TRBV segments were more frequent in patients than controls; TRBV5-6, TRBV5-1 and TRBV20-1 belonged to this group.

The sample consisted of blood. Every receptor here comes from a girl between 2 and 10 years old with multiple sclerosis.

The chain couples TRBV6-6 to TRBJ2-1; D is perhaps TRBD2 (6 bases). Germline V gene sequence: CDR1 MNHNY, CDR2 SVGAGI (reference sequence). Between the trimmed V and J ends, which lost 6 bases and 9 bases, there was a span of 12 bases. This CDR3 is 12 amino acids long. The DNA of the CDR3 is TGTGCCAGCAGCCCCGTGGGGGGTGAGCAGTTCTTC. Its translation: CASSPVGGEQFF.

This chain's CDR3 is CASSAGLAVAPYNEQYF. The CDR3 coding sequence is TGTGCCAGCAGCGCCGGACTAGCCGTCGCACCGTACAATGAGCAGTACTTC. V is TRBV11-1 and J is TRBJ2-1; 8 bases align to TRBD2. The DNA end favors TRBJ2-7, so the J call may be wrong. Germline lookup yields CDR1 SGHAT and CDR2 FQDESV (reference sequence). The CDR3 runs 17 residues.

This clonotype was seen a handful of times. The chain has TRBV30 and TRBJ1-2; D gene unclear. Germline V CDR1 and CDR2: GTSNPN, SVGIG (reference sequence). This CDR3 has 13 residues. V lost 3 bases, J lost 0 bases, and 8 bases lay in between. The CDR3 DNA follows: TGTGCCTGGAGGGACTCAGCTAACTATGGCTACACCTTC. Translated: CAWRDSANYGYTF. The full variable domain, rest sourced from reference TRBV30 and TRBJ1-2, is SQTIHQWPATLVQPVGSPLSLECTVEGTSNPNLYWYRQAAGRGLQLLFYSVGIGQISSEVPQNLSASRPQDRQFILSSKKLLLSDSGFYLCAWRDSANYGYTFGSGTRLTVV.

This sequence joins TRBV21-1 and TRBJ1-2; the table's D gene call, TRBD1, was not cross checked with the DNA. TRBV21-1 is a pseudogene. This CDR3 comprises 16 residues. CDR3 amino acids: CASSRGGDRAYYGYTF. The CDR3, as DNA: TGTGCCAGCAGCAGAGGGGGGGACAGGGCCTACTATGGCTACACCTTC.

This sequence joins TRBV4-2 and TRBJ2-4; maybe TRBD2 (6 bases). CDR1 LGHNA and CDR2 YNFKEQ come from the germline V gene. V was cut by 1 base and J by 3 bases, with 13 bases left in between. This CDR3 comprises 16 residues. The CDR3: CASSQVTPGDKNIQYF. The CDR3 DNA reads as TGTGCCAGCAGCCAAGTGACCCCGGGGGACAAAAACATTCAGTACTTC.

This clonotype has a handful of counts. The chain links TRBV7-7 to TRBJ2-3; D tentatively fits TRBD1 or TRBD2 (5 bases each). Germline loops: CDR1 SSHAT, CDR2 FNYEAQ (reference sequence). The CDR3 is made up of 15 amino acids. Deletions cut 5 bases from V and 5 bases from J, with 17 bases between. DNA for the CDR3: TGTGCCAGCAGCCCCGGGACCGCCAGGCTAGATACGCAGTATTTT. This sequence encodes CASSPGTARLDTQYF.

The chain uses TRBV7-2 and TRBJ2-5; D may match TRBD1 or TRBD2 (6 bases each). The CDR3 covers 14 residues. The germline V gene has CDR1 SGHTA and CDR2 FQGNSA. Trimming stripped 4 bases from V and 5 bases from J, with 14 bases between. The CDR3 DNA is TGTGCCAGCAGCTCCACGGGGGCTGGGGAGACCCAGTACTTC. This translates into CASSSTGAGETQYF. Variable domain in full (rest from reference TRBV7-2 and TRBJ2-5): GAGVSQSPSNKVTEKGKDVELRCDPISGHTALYWYRQSLGQGLEFLIYFQGNSAPDKSGLPSDRFSAERTGGSVSTLTIQRTQQEDSAVYLCASSSTGAGETQYFGPGTRLLVL.

This chain joins TRBV5-1 and TRBJ2-1; 9 positions agree with TRBD2. The CDR3 totals 16 residues. J lost 10 bases, V lost 2 bases, and 13 bases had no gene match. CDR1 SGHRS and CDR2 YFSETQ come from the germline V gene. CDR3 sequence (DNA): TGCGCCAGCAGCTTTCGGCGGGGGGGTATCCCATCCGAGCAGTTCTTC. Translation: CASSFRRGGIPSEQFF.

This sequence joins TRBV29-1 and TRBJ1-1, with no clear D. Germline V gene data show CDR1 as SQVTM and CDR2 as ANQGSEA. The ends were cut back, 3 bases at V and 4 bases at J, with 12 bases in the middle. This CDR3 contains 13 residues. The CDR3 nucleotides read TGCAGCGTTGAGGGCTCTGAGGGCACTGAAGCTTTCTTT. Its translation is CSVEGSEGTEAFF.

The rearrangement joins TRBV7-2 to TRBJ2-5; unclear D gene. This CDR3 has 15 amino acids. Germline-derived CDR1 and CDR2 are SGHTA and FQGNSA. V lost 3 bases and J 4 bases, leaving 15 bases between the germline ends. CDR3 sequence (DNA): TGTGCCAGCAGCTTGGGTCTCAGTTCAGGAGAGACCCAGTACTTC. It is translated as CASSLGLSSGETQYF.

The chain couples TRBV7-9 to TRBJ1-2; D ambiguous. Germline CDR1 SEHNR, CDR2 FQNEAQ (reference sequence). V lost 4 bases and J lost 6, with 18 bases in between. This CDR3 spans 15 amino acids. The CDR3 loop is CASSSPDWGNNGYTF. The DNA of the CDR3 is TGTGCCAGCAGCTCCCCCGACTGGGGAAATAATGGCTACACCTTC.

The chain joins TRBV14 to TRBJ2-1; D is perhaps TRBD1 (6 bases). V was clipped by 0 bases and J by 15 bases, with 12 bases between them. The CDR3 is 12 residues long. CDR1 is SGHDN, CDR2 FVKESK, per germline. CDR3 sequence (DNA): TGTGCCAGCAGCCAAGACAGGGGCCGACGGTTCTTC. Encoded protein: CASSQDRGRRFF.

The chain recombines TRBV7-8 with TRBJ1-1; 7 nucleotides align to TRBD1. The germline gives CDR1 SGHVS, CDR2 FQNEAQ. The CDR3 has 16 residues. V gave up 1 base and J gave up 1 base; unmatched junction bases: 6. The CDR3 reads CASSLGTGLTNTEAFF. In DNA, the CDR3 is TGTGCCAGCAGCTTAGGGACAGGTCTGACGAACACTGAAGCTTTCTTT.

V is TRBV2 and J is TRBJ2-5; D might be TRBD1 (6 bases). The germline gives CDR1 SNHLY, CDR2 FYNNEI. With 4 bases removed from V and 5 bases from J, the gap between germline ends came to 14 bases. This CDR3 spans 14 amino acids. This CDR3 reads CASSVQGRYETQYF. CDR3 in DNA: TGTGCCAGCAGTGTCCAGGGGCGTTATGAGACCCAGTACTTC.

The gene calls are TRBV6-5 and TRBJ2-1, with 10 bases that match TRBD1. V shed 6 bases, J shed 7 bases, and the junction held 9 bases outside the gene matches. The CDR3 consists of 15 residues. Germline-derived CDR1 and CDR2 are MNHEY and SVGAGI. CDR3 sequence reads: CASRKGRQGANEQFF. CDR3 nucleotides: TGTGCCAGCAGAAAAGGGAGACAGGGGGCAAATGAGCAGTTCTTC.

The chain combines TRBV29-1 with TRBJ1-5; D not certain. Deletions cut 4 bases from V and 3 bases from J, with 10 bases between. CDR3 length: 13 amino acids. CDR1 SQVTM and CDR2 ANQGSEA come from the germline V gene. This chain's CDR3 is CSVVLGVNQPQHF. The CDR3 DNA reads as TGCAGCGTTGTGTTGGGAGTCAATCAGCCCCAGCATTTT.

The CDR3 protein is CASTGGTYMNTEAFF. In nucleotides, the CDR3 is TGTGCCAGCACCGGGGGAACGTACATGAACACTGAAGCTTTCTTT. The gene calls are TRBV2 and TRBJ1-1; D may be TRBD1 (5 bases). CDR3 length: 15 amino acids. The V end lost 7 bases, the J end lost 0 bases, and 15 bases lay between the germline ends. Germline assignment: CDR1 SNHLY and CDR2 FYNNEI.

The J gene is TRBJ1-5, the V gene TRBV6-1, with D possibly matching TRBD1 (5 bases). Germline loops: CDR1 MNHNS, CDR2 SASEGT. CDR3 length: 15 amino acids. Trimming cost V 8 bases and J 3 bases, with 17 bases left between them. The CDR3 region is CASGSPGGFNQPQHF. The CDR3 region has the DNA TGTGCCAGCGGGTCCCCTGGGGGTTTCAATCAGCCCCAGCATTTT.

Note on this clonotype: One junction end disagrees with the germline gene, perhaps due to a read error. J is TRBJ2-7 and V is TRBV6-5; 10 bases are a match to TRBD1. Germline CDR1 MNHEY, CDR2 SVGAGI. The CDR3 is 17 amino acids. DNA of the CDR3: TGTGACAGCAGTTTTGGGATATCCGGGACAGGGGTCGACGAGCAGTACTTC. Encoded protein: CDSSFGISGTGVDEQYF.

As regards this clonotype: Germline is not matched at one junction end, which may reflect a read error. The rearrangement uses TRBV6-6 and TRBJ1-2; D is unresolved. The CDR3 extends over 12 amino acids. Per the germline V gene, CDR1 is MNHNY and CDR2 is SVGAGI (reference sequence). The CDR3 DNA reads as TGTGCCGGCAGCACCGCAACCTATGGCTACACCTTC. This gives the protein CAGSTATYGYTF.

This chain connects TRBV3-1 to TRBJ2-3; D call uncertain. The CDR3 extends over 15 amino acids. Trimming removed 0 bases at V and 2 bases at J, with 9 bases between. Germline V CDR1 and CDR2: LGHDT, YNNKEL (reference sequence). This CDR3 is CASSQEDRNTDTQYF. The CDR3 region has the DNA TGTGCCAGCAGCCAAGAGGACCGAAACACAGATACGCAGTATTTT.